This T cell receptor beta chain originates from a study of blood T cells in healthy people across ages. The study, taken as a whole, reports: Naive T cell percentage by flow cytometry tracked strongly with beta diversity. When set beside aged donors, long-lived donors presented more naive CD4+ cells and higher diversity. Roughly linear declines in TCR beta diversity per million T cells occurred with age.

Note on this clonotype: What it binds is unknown.

Through a sample-barcoded 5' primer and a J-beta primer mix, a second PCR was run for roughly 6 to 11 cycles. TCRdb ran MiXCR on the 5' RACE reads and lists one entry per CDR3 protein. Among about 1.7 million distinct CDR3 sequences listed, roughly 30% were seen once. After removal of 6 bases from V and 7 bases from J, the junction contained 10 bases not matched to a gene. The CDR3 spans 15 residues. Germline assignment: CDR1 SGHTA and CDR2 FQGNSA. The sample consisted of blood. This sequence originates from a woman under 40 in good health. The chain joins TRBV7-2 to TRBJ2-7; 12 positions agree with TRBD2. Here the CDR3 DNA reads TGTGCCAGCAGGGGTTCTAGCGGGAGGGCCCGTGAGCAGTACTTC. This encodes CASRGSSGRAREQYF.